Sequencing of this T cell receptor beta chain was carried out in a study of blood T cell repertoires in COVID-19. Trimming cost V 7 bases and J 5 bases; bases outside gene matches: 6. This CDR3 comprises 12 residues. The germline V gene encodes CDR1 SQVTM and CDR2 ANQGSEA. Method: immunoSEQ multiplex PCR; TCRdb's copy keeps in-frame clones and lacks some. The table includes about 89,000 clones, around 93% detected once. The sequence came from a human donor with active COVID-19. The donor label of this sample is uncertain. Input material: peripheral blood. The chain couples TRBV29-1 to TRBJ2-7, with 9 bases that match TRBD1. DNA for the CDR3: TGCAGCGCCTGGGACAGGGTAAACGAGCAGTACTTC. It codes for CSAWDRVNEQYF.